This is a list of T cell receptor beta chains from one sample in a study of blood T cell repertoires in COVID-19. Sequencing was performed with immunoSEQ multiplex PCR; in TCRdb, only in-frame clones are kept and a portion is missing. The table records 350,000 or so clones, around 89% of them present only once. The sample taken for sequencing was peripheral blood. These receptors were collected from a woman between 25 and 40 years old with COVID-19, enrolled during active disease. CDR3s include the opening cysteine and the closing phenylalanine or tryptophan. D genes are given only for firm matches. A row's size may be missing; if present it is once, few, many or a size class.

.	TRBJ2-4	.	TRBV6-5	CASRPQGRKNIQYF	TGTGCCAGCAGACCACAGGGTCGCAAAAACATTCAGTACTTC
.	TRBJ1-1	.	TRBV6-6	CASSFVGGGDTEAFF	TGTGCCAGCAGTTTTGTCGGGGGAGGCGACACTGAAGCTTTCTTT
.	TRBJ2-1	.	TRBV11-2	CASSFEPGNEQFF	TGTGCCAGCAGCTTCGAGCCGGGGAATGAGCAGTTCTTC
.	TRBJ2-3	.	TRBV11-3	CASGPNPTDTQYF	TGTGCCAGCGGGCCCAACCCCACAGATACGCAGTATTTT
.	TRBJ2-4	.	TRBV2	CASSEPGLPSVKNIQYF	TGTGCCAGCAGTGAACCCGGACTGCCTAGCGTCAAAAACATTCAGTACTTC
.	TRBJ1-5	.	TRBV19	CASSSPQYPNQPQHF	TGTGCCAGTAGTAGCCCCCAGTATCCGAATCAGCCCCAGCATTTT
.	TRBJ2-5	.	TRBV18	CASSRRGLQETQYF	TGTGCCAGCTCACGGCGGGGGCTCCAAGAGACCCAGTACTTC
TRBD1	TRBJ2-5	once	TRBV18	CASSDRGGSETQYF	TGTGCCAGCTCAGACAGGGGCGGATCAGAGACCCAGTACTTC
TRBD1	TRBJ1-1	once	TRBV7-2	CASSFPTGGLNTEAFF	TGTGCCAGCAGTTTTCCCACAGGGGGATTGAACACTGAAGCTTTCTTT
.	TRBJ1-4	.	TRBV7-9	CASSRVRGTTNEKLFF	TGTGCCAGCAGCCGTGTTAGGGGGACAACTAATGAAAAACTGTTTTTT
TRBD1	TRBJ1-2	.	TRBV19	CASSTTDWDRSGYTF	TGTGCCAGTAGTACTACCGATTGGGACAGATCTGGCTACACCTTC
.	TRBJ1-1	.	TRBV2	CASSPLAYTEAFF	TGTGCCAGCAGTCCATTAGCGTACACTGAAGCTTTCTTT
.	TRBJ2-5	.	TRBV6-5	CASSTLNWAFETQYF	TGTGCCAGCAGCACACTCAACTGGGCTTTTGAGACCCAGTACTTC
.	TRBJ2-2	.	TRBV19	CASSSSTGWRELFF	TGTGCCAGTAGTTCATCGACAGGTTGGAGGGAGCTGTTTTTT
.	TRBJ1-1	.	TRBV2	CASSLTGLNTEAFF	TGTGCCAGCAGCCTCACAGGGCTGAACACTGAAGCTTTCTTT
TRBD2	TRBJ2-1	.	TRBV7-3	CASSARTSGYNEQFF	TGTGCCAGCAGCGCTAGGACTAGCGGCTACAATGAGCAGTTCTTC
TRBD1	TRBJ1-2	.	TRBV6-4	CASSPGTGPNYGYTF	TGTGCCAGCAGCCCGGGGACAGGGCCTAACTATGGCTACACCTTC
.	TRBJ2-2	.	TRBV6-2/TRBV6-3	CASSSTSPTGELFF	TGTGCCAGCAGCTCGACTAGTCCCACCGGGGAGCTGTTTTTT
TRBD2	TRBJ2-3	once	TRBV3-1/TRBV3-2	CASSQRGGGATDTQYF	TGTGCCAGCAGCCAACGGGGCGGGGGGGCTACAGATACGCAGTATTTT
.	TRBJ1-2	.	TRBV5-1	CASSPGGLDYGYTF	TGCGCCAGCAGCCCTGGGGGGTTGGACTATGGCTACACCTTC
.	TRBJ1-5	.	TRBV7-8	CASSDRQGAQPQHF	TGTGCCAGCAGCGATCGGCAGGGCGCTCAGCCCCAGCATTTT
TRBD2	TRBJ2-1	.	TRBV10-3	CAISPGEAGGRNEQFF	TGTGCCATCTCCCCAGGAGAAGCGGGGGGGCGCAATGAGCAGTTCTTC
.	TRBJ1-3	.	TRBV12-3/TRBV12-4	CASSWGRASTF	TGTGCCAGCAGCTGGGGGAGGGCTTCTACTTTT
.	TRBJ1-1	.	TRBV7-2	CASSFFRGDTEAFF	TGTGCCAGCAGCTTTTTCCGGGGGGACACTGAAGCTTTCTTT
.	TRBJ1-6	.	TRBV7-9	CASTTAGSPLHF	TGTGCCAGCACAACAGCGGGGTCACCCCTCCACTTT
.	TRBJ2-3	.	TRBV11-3	CASSSPPGGTDTQYF	TGTGCCAGCAGCTCCCCCCCGGGGGGCACAGATACGCAGTATTTT
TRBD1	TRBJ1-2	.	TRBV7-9	CASSFSNKDRNYGYTF	TGTGCCAGCAGCTTTTCCAACAAGGACAGGAACTATGGCTACACCTTC
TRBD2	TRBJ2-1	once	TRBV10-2	CASSGLAGQSYNEQFF	TGCGCCAGCAGCGGACTAGCGGGGCAATCCTACAATGAGCAGTTCTTC
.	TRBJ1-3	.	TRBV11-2	CASSRDRNTIYF	TGTGCCAGCAGCCGGGATAGAAACACCATATATTTT
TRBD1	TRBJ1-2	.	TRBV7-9	CASSARQGDGYTF	TGTGCCAGCAGCGCGAGACAGGGGGATGGCTACACCTTC
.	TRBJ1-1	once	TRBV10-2	CASSGQKNTEAFF	TGCGCCAGCAGTGGACAAAAGAACACTGAAGCTTTCTTT
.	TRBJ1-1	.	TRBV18	CASSPDRYTEAFF	TGTGCCAGCTCACCCGACAGATACACTGAAGCTTTCTTT
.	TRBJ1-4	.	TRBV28	CASFTGQTTNEKLFF	TGTGCCAGCTTTACCGGACAGACAACTAATGAAAAACTGTTTTTT
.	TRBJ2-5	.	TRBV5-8	CASSLAGPKETQYF	TGTGCCAGCAGCTTGGCCGGTCCCAAAGAGACCCAGTACTTC
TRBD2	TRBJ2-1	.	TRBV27	CASSLSGGDYNEQFF	TGTGCCAGCAGTTTAAGCGGGGGAGACTACAATGAGCAGTTCTTC
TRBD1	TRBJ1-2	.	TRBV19	CASSSLIQGGLGYTF	TGTGCCAGTAGTTCCCTAATACAAGGGGGCTTGGGCTACACCTTC
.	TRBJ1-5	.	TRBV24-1	CATSKAGAGQPQHF	TGTGCCACCAGTAAGGCGGGAGCGGGACAGCCCCAGCATTTT
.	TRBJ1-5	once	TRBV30	CAWSVQGQPQHF	TGTGCCTGGAGTGTACAGGGACAGCCCCAGCATTTT
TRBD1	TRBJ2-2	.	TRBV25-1	CASSETPGQGAKTGELFF	TGTGCCAGCAGTGAGACTCCGGGGCAGGGGGCAAAAACCGGGGAGCTGTTTTTT
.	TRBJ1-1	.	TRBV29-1	CSVVGLTEAFF	TGCAGCGTTGTCGGTCTCACTGAAGCTTTCTTT
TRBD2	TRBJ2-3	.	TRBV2	CASRTSGGRETQYF	TGTGCCAGCAGGACTAGCGGGGGGCGGGAAACGCAGTATTTT
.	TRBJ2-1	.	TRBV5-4	CASSTMGGGNNEQFF	TGTGCCAGCAGTACCATGGGGGGAGGCAACAATGAGCAGTTCTTC
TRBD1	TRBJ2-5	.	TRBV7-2	CASSESGTGGFETQYF	TGTGCCAGCAGCGAATCAGGGACAGGGGGCTTTGAGACCCAGTACTTC
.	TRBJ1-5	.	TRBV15	CATSPVLARHNQPQHF	TGTGCCACCAGCCCAGTGTTAGCACGGCACAATCAGCCCCAGCATTTT
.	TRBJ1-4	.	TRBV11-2	CASSSQGTGGEKLFF	TGTGCCAGCAGCTCTCAAGGGACCGGGGGGGAAAAACTGTTTTTT
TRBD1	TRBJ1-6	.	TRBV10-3	CAISEETGAGNSPLHF	TGTGCCATCAGTGAGGAAACAGGGGCGGGGAATTCACCCCTCCACTTT